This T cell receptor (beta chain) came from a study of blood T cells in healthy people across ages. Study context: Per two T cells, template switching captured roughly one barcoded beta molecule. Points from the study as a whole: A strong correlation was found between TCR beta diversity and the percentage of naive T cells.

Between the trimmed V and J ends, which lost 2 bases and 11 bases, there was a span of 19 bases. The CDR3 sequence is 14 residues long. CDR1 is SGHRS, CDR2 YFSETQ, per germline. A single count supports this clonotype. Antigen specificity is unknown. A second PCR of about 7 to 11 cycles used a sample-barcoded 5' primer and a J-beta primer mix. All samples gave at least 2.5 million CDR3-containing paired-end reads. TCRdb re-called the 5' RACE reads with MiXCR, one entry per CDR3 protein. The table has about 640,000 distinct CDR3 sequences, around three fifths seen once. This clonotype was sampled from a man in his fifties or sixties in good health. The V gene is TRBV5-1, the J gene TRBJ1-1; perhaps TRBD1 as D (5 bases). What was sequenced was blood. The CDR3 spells CASSFDGGDEEAFF. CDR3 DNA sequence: TGCGCCAGCAGCTTTGACGGGGGAGACGAGGAGGCTTTCTTT.